This paragraph covers one TCR beta chain sequence. The CDR3 consists of 12 residues. Germline V gene sequence: CDR1 MDHEN, CDR2 SYDVKM. Trimming removed 2 bases at V and 5 bases at J, with 6 bases between. This entry belongs to a study of T cells of healthy individuals. MiXCR, applied by TCRdb to the 5' RACE reads, yields one record per CDR3 protein. The sample holds over 95,000 distinct CDR3 sequences; 17% are singletons and the top ten take 6.2%. The rearrangement joins TRBV28 to TRBJ1-1; no reliable D call. The origin of this receptor is a human donor in good health. CDR3 DNA: TGTGCCAGCAGTTTAGTGGGAACTGAAGCTTTCTTT. This sequence encodes CASSLVGTEAFF.